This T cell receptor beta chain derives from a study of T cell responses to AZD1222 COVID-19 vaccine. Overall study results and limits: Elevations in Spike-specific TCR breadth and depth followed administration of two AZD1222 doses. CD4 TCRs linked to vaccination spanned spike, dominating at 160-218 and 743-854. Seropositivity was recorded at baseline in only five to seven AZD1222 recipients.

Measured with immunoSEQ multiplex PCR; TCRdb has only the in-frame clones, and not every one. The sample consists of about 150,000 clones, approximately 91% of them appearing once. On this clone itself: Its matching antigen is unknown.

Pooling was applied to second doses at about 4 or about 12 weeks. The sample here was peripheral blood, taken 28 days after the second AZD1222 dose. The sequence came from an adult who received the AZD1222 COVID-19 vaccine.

The CDR3 protein is CASSPTRVGTQYF. CDR3 in DNA: TGTGCCAGCAGTCCGACTAGGGTGGGGACCCAGTACTTC. The chain uses TRBV12-3 or TRBV12-4 and TRBJ2-5; a possible D gene is TRBD2 (6 bases). The V end was cut by 5 bases, the J end by 7 bases, with 14 bases between. The CDR3 has 13 residues.